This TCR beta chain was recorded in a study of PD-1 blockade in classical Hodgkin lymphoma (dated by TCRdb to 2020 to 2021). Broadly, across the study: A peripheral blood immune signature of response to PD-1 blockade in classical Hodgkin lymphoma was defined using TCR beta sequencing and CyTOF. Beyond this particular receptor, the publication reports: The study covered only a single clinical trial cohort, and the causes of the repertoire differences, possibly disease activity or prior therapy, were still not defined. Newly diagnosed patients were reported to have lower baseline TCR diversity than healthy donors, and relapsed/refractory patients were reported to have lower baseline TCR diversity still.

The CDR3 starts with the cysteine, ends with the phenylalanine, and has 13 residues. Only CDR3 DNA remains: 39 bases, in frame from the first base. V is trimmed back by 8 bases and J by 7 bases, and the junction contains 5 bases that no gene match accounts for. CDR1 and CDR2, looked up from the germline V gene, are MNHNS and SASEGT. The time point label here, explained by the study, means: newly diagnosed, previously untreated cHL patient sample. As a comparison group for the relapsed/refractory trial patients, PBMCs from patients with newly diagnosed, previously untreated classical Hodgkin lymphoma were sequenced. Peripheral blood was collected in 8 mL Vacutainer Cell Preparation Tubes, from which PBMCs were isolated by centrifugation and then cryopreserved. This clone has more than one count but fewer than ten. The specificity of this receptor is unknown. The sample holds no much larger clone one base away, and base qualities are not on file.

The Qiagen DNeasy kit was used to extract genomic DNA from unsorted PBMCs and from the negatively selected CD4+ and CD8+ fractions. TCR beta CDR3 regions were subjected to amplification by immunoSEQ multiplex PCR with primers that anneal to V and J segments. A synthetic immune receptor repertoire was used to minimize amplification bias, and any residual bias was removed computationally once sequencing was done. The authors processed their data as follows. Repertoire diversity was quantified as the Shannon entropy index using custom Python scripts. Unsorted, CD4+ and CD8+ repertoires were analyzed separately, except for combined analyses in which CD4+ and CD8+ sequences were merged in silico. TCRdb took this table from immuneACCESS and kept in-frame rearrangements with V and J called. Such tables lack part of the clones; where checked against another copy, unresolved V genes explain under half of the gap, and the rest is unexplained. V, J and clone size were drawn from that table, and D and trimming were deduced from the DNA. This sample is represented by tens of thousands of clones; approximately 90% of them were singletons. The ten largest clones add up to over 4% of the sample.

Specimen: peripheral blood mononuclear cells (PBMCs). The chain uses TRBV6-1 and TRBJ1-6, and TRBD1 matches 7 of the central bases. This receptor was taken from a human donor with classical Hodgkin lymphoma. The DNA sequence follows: TGTGCCAGCCTCTTACAGGGGAATTCACCCCTCCACTTT. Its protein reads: CASLLQGNSPLHF.